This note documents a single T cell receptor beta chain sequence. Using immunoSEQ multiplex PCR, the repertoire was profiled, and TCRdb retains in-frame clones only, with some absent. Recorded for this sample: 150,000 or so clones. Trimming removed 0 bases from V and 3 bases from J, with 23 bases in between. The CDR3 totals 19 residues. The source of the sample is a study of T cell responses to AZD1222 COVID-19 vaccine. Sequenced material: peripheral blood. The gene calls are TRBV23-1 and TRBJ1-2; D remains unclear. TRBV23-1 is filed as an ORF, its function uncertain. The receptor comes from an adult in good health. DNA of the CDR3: TGCGCCAGCAGTCAATCGTCCCCGCCCCCCGAAGCCCGGTACTATGGCTACACCTTC. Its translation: CASSQSSPPPEARYYGYTF.